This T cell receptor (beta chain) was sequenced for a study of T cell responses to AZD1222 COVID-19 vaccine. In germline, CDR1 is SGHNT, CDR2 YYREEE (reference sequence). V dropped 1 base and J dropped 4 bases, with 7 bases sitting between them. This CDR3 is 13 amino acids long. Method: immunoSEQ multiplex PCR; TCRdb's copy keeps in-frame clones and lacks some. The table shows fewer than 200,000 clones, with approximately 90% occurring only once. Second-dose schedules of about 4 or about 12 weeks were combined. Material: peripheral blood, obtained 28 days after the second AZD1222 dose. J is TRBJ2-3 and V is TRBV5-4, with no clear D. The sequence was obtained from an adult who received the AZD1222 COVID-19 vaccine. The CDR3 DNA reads TGTGCCAGCAGCTTGCGTACAGCAGATACGCAGTATTTT. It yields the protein CASSLRTADTQYF.